The source of this T cell receptor beta chain is a study of beta chain features in type 1 diabetes. Reverse transcription of all isolated RNA meant that expressed TCRB transcripts were sequenced. Profiling relied on immunoSEQ multiplex PCR, and the TCRdb table lists in-frame clones only, not all of them. The data show approximately 17,000 clones, about 55% seen once. The sample comprised stem cell memory CD4+ T cells from blood. The clonotype was recovered from a woman aged 18-29 years in good health.

The CDR3 region has the DNA TGTGCCAGCAGCCTTACTCCGACTAGCGGGGGGGATGAAGATACGCAGTATTTT. Its translation: CASSLTPTSGGDEDTQYF. This chain uses TRBV7-3 with TRBJ2-3; 14 bases line up with TRBD2. Trimming at V came to 5 bases and at J to 5 bases, leaving 12 bases not matched to a gene. The CDR3 is 18 amino acids. The V gene's germline CDR1 is SGHTA and CDR2 FQGTGA.